This T cell receptor beta chain was captured by sequencing in a study of cytomegalovirus exposure and HLA in healthy donors. General study points: Many donors shared some public TCRs, even though most TCR sequences were rare. Solely CMV serostatus was available to characterize immune exposure. 87-base-pair reads could not separate some V segments, including TRBV6-2 and TRBV6-3.

The CDR3 runs to 16 residues. V trimming: 4 bases; J trimming: 7 bases; junction bases outside the gene matches: 13. Germline-derived CDR1 and CDR2 are SEHNR and FQNEAQ (reference sequence). Primers for the PCR totalled 60 Vbeta and 13 Jbeta. Method: immunoSEQ multiplex PCR; TCRdb's copy keeps in-frame clones and lacks some. Among under 150,000 clones listed, about 86% were seen once. On this clone itself: The antigen remains undetermined.

This receptor was obtained from a man aged 35 to 55 in good health and CMV-seropositive. The source material was PBMCs. The chain couples TRBV7-9 to TRBJ2-1; 7 nucleotides line up with TRBD2. The CDR3 spells CASSYPGRELENEQFF. The CDR3, as DNA: TGTGCCAGCAGCTATCCTGGGCGGGAGTTAGAAAATGAGCAGTTCTTC.